What follows are 8 T cell receptor beta chains derived from one specimen sequenced in a study of shared clonotypes between healthy human individuals. Clones were sequenced by immunoSEQ multiplex PCR, and TCRdb holds only the in-frame ones, with some missing. The top ten clones hold more than 10% of a sample with roughly 500,000 clones, around 80% of them seen once. Sequencing was done on a sample of PBMCs. These receptors were obtained from a woman between 40 and 50 years old in good health. Some clones in this sample may be carry-over from other donors' samples.

The CDR3 DNA follows: TGTGCCAGCAGCTTAACTCCCGGGCCTCCGGGGAACGAGCAGTACTTC. Protein product: CASSLTPGPPGNEQYF. V usage is TRBV7-3 and J usage is TRBJ2-7, with D perhaps matching TRBD2 (5 bases). The CDR3 has 16 residues. Germline V gene sequence: CDR1 SGHTA, CDR2 FQGTGA. V was clipped by 0 bases and J by 5 bases, with 17 bases between them. The full variable domain, in which reference TRBV7-3 and TRBJ2-7 provide the parts outside the CDR3, is GAGVSQTPSNKVTEKGKYVELRCDPISGHTALYWYRQSLGQGPEFLIYFQGTGAADDSGLPNDRFFAVRPEGSVSTLKIQRTERGDSAVYLCASSLTPGPPGNEQYFGPGTRLTVT.

Many counts were recorded for this clone. V and J are TRBV7-2 and TRBJ1-2; perhaps TRBD1 as D (5 bases). The V gene lost 1 base and the J gene lost 0 bases, with 9 bases spanning the gap. Germline V gene lookup returns CDR1 SGHTA and CDR2 FQGNSA. The CDR3 contains 15 residues. CDR3 protein: CASSLDGATNYGYTF. The CDR3 coding sequence is TGTGCCAGCAGCTTAGACGGGGCAACTAACTATGGCTACACCTTC.

V usage is TRBV28 and J usage is TRBJ2-7, with unresolved D. V was pared by 4 bases and J by 4 bases, with 14 bases between. CDR1 and CDR2 from the germline V gene are MDHEN and SYDVKM. The CDR3 covers 14 residues. DNA for the CDR3: TGTGCCAGCAGTTCCCCATACGGAAAATACGAGCAGTACTTC. It encodes CASSSPYGKYEQYF.

This chain joins TRBV5-6 and TRBJ1-2; unclear D gene. Germline CDR1 reads SGHDT; CDR2 reads YYEEEE. The CDR3 is made up of 14 amino acids. The germline V and J ends were trimmed by 5 bases and 2 bases, with 13 bases remaining between them. The CDR3 nucleotides are TGTGCCAGCAGATTATTTCGTTCGAACTATGGCTACACCTTC. This translates into CASRLFRSNYGYTF. Looking up the rest from reference TRBV5-6 and TRBJ1-2 gives the full variable domain: DAGVTQSPTHLIKTRGQQVTLRCSPKSGHDTVSWYQQALGQGPQFIFQYYEEEERQRGNFPDRFSGHQFPNYSSELNVNALLLGDSALYLCASRLFRSNYGYTFGSGTRLTVV.

This clone was counted between two and nine times. The chain joins TRBV18 to TRBJ2-2; D not certain. CDR3 length: 13 amino acids. Germline V gene lookup returns CDR1 KGHSH and CDR2 LQKENI. Trimming left V 3 bases short and J 1 base short, with 3 bases between. CDR3 protein: CASSPKNTGELFF. CDR3 sequence (DNA): TGTGCCAGCTCACCCAAGAACACCGGGGAGCTGTTTTTT.

The genes are TRBV7-9 and TRBJ2-2, with 7 bases identical to TRBD2. The CDR3 contains 15 residues. The trim removed 1 base at V and 2 bases at J, leaving 1 base unmatched. Per germline, CDR1 SEHNR and CDR2 FQNEAQ (reference sequence). The CDR3 here is CASSLGGSNTGELFF. CDR3 coding DNA: TGTGCCAGCAGCTTAGGCGGGAGTAACACCGGGGAGCTGTTTTTT.

This chain uses TRBV28 with TRBJ1-2; D gene unclear. Trimming stripped 2 bases from V and 2 bases from J, with 12 bases between. This CDR3 region has 15 residues. CDR1 MDHEN and CDR2 SYDVKM come from the germline V gene. The CDR3, as DNA: TGTGCCAGCAGTTTAGCCTCAGTGCCCAACTATGGCTACACCTTC. Its translation is CASSLASVPNYGYTF.

The chain is built from TRBV7-3 and TRBJ2-2; 7 nucleotides line up with TRBD1. Germline CDR1 is SGHTA and CDR2 is FQGTGA. This CDR3 region has 14 residues. J was trimmed by 4 bases and V by 5 bases; bases with no gene match: 4. CDR3 sequence (DNA): TGTGCCAGCAGCCCCGGGACAGCCACCGGGGAGCTGTTTTTT. Amino acid sequence: CASSPGTATGELFF.